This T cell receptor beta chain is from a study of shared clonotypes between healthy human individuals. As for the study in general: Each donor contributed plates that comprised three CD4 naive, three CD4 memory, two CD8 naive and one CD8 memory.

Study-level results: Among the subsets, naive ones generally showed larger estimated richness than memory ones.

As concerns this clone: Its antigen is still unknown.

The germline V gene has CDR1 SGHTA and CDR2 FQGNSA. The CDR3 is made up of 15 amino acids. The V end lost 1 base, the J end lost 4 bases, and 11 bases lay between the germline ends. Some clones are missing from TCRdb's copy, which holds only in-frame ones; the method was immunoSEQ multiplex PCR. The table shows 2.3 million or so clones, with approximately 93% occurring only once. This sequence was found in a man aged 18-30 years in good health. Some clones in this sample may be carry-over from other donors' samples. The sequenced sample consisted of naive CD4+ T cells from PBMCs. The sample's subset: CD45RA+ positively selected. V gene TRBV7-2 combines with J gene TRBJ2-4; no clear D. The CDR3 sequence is CASSLVNRYKNIQYF. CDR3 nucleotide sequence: TGTGCCAGCAGCTTAGTGAACAGATATAAAAACATTCAGTACTTC.